This T cell receptor (beta chain) comes out of a study of blood T cells in healthy people across ages (dated by TCRdb to between 2015 and 2016). For the study in its entirety: In model experiments, template switching captured about one uniquely barcoded TCR beta cDNA molecule for every two T cells. The study analyzed two additional independent replicas of 1 million unique cDNA reads from the same blood draw for two donors, one aged 18 to 30 and one aged 80 or older. To avoid experimental bias, donors of different ages were spread randomly across the sequencing lanes. Age-related changes in TCR beta repertoire diversity were measured in the study by deep sequencing normalized with unique cDNA molecular identifiers. The donors were divided into four age groups: young (average about 16 years), middle-aged (over 35), aged (approximately 62) and long-lived (roughly 86). Points the paper makes about the study in general: Bulk unsorted PBMC profiling prevented conclusive comparison of naive and antigen-experienced compartments. The long-lived group showed more naive CD4+ T cells, fewer expanded clones and increased TCR diversity than the aged group, suggesting age selection. Because donor CMV infection status was unknown, age-related changes in expanded clonotypes were potentially confounded. Estimates of total diversity based on one million sequenced T cells were considered lower bounds and underestimates. A strong correlation was found between observed TCR beta diversity and the percentage of naive T cells measured by flow cytometry. As age increased, observed TCR beta diversity per million T cells dropped in a roughly linear way, and a significant reduction was already evident by age about 40.

Systemically healthy Caucasian individuals from Russia, 39 in total and aged about 6 to 95 years, were included as donors. Each donor gave 8 to 10 milliliters of peripheral blood, collected into EDTA-treated Vacutainer tubes. Ficoll-Paque density-gradient centrifugation was used to isolate PBMCs, with at least 7 million obtained per sample. Total RNA, at least 6 micrograms per sample, was extracted from PBMCs with Trizol reagent. Naive CD45RAhigh/CD27high T cell percentages were measured by flow cytometry on a PBMC aliquot from every donor. A word on this clonotype: What this receptor recognizes is not known. It has no much larger one-base neighbor in the sample; base qualities were not kept.

Receptors were amplified or captured by 5' RACE. The data were produced on an Illumina HiSeq 2500. A second PCR of roughly 6 to 12 cycles was run with a J-beta primer mix and a sample-barcoded 5' primer. Each TCR beta cDNA molecule received a unique molecular identifier from a template-switch 5' adaptor carrying 12 random nucleotides. Each sample yielded at least 3 million CDR3-containing paired-end reads. First-strand cDNA synthesis was performed from all RNA using the Mint cDNA synthesis kit, with priming by a TRBC-specific oligonucleotide. Following uracil-DNA glycosylase treatment, a first 18-cycle PCR with universal primers M1SS and BC2_uni_R was performed on all cDNA. As for the authors' bioinformatics: Normalization of each sample was performed by random selection of 1 million high-quality reads, each carrying a distinct molecular identifier. Instead of being binned into consensus sequences, reads with shared molecular identifiers were discarded. MiTCR, run with a Q25 quality threshold and the strictest error-elimination algorithm, handled CDR3 identification, clonotype clustering and error correction. A nonparametric unseen species model with Euler transformation was used to estimate a lower bound on total TCR beta diversity. TCRdb redid the processing of the public reads, applying fastp at Q25 and MiXCR, and retained in-frame beta chains. Duplicate CDR3 protein sequences are folded into a single record with the most common DNA and genes. The V and J calls were determined by TCRdb, not by the authors. Recorded for this sample are 1.5 million to 2 million distinct CDR3 sequences; under 30% of them occurred a single time. The leading ten clones occupy 7.7% of the sample.

The CDR1 and CDR2 encoded by the germline V gene are SGHRS and YFSETQ. Relative to germline, V is missing 3 bases and J is missing 7 bases, with 8 bases of the junction outside any gene match. The CDR3 starts with the cysteine, ends with the phenylalanine, and has 14 residues. CDR3 DNA only is kept here, 42 bases in frame from base 1. The sequenced sample was blood. In this chain, TRBV5-1 is recombined with TRBJ1-2; TRBD1 matches 8 bases in the middle. The clonotype was recovered from a young woman in good health. The bases are TGCGCCAGCAGCTACGGACAGGGTCAAGGTGGCTACACCTTC. This translates into CASSYGQGQGGYTF.